This is a list of T cell receptor beta chains from one sample in a study of T cells in Graves' hyperthyroidism and ophthalmopathy. Each CDR3 protein is one row after TCRdb ran MiXCR on the multiplex PCR reads. The data hold hundreds of thousands of distinct CDR3 sequences, with around 14% observed a single time. Sequenced: blood. The receptors were sampled from a woman under 40 with Graves' hyperthyroidism. Both conserved end residues are part of each CDR3. A D gene is named only where the DNA matches it firmly. Clone size is shown for a subset of rows, as once, few, many or a class of expanded clone.

abundance: many
d_gene: .
v_gene: TRBV27
j_gene: TRBJ1-4
CDR3nt: TGTGCCAGCAGCCGCAGGACAGCCGGGGTGGAAAAACTGTTTTTT
CDR3aa: CASSRRTAGVEKLFF

abundance: many
d_gene: .
v_gene: TRBV11-2
j_gene: TRBJ2-7
CDR3nt: TGTGCCAGCAGCTCCCGAGGCGGGACCTACTACGAGCAGTACTTC
CDR3aa: CASSSRGGTYYEQYF

abundance: many
d_gene: .
v_gene: TRBV28
j_gene: TRBJ2-3
CDR3nt: TGTGCCAGCAGTTCACCAACGGGACTCCTCACAGATACGCAGTATTTT
CDR3aa: CASSSPTGLLTDTQYF

abundance: .
d_gene: .
v_gene: TRBV7-9
j_gene: TRBJ1-1
CDR3nt: TGTGCCAGCAGCAGGAGGGGTGCCACTGAAGCTTTCTTT
CDR3aa: CASSRRGATEAFF

abundance: few
d_gene: .
v_gene: TRBV6-1
j_gene: TRBJ2-1
CDR3nt: TGTGCCAGCAGCCCCAGGGTAAGGGCTTACAATGAGCAGTTCTTC
CDR3aa: CASSPRVRAYNEQFF

abundance: .
d_gene: .
v_gene: TRBV27
j_gene: TRBJ1-1
CDR3nt: TGTGCCAGCAGTTTATCGGGTTGGAACACTGAAGCTTTCTTT
CDR3aa: CASSLSGWNTEAFF

abundance: many
d_gene: .
v_gene: TRBV2
j_gene: TRBJ1-1
CDR3nt: TGTGCCAGCAGAGTCTTGGGCAACACTGAAGCTTTCTTT
CDR3aa: CASRVLGNTEAFF

abundance: .
d_gene: .
v_gene: TRBV7-8
j_gene: TRBJ2-4
CDR3nt: TGTGCCAGCAGCTTAGTGAGGCGGGCTGGTGGGGCCAAAAACATTCAGTACTTC
CDR3aa: CASSLVRRAGGAKNIQYF

abundance: many
d_gene: .
v_gene: TRBV6-1
j_gene: TRBJ2-3
CDR3nt: TGTGCCAGGATGAGCGATACGCAGTATTTT
CDR3aa: CARMSDTQYF

abundance: .
d_gene: TRBD1
v_gene: TRBV24-1
j_gene: TRBJ2-5
CDR3nt: TGTGCCACCAGTGATTCCCGGACAGGGGCAGAGACCCAGTACTTC
CDR3aa: CATSDSRTGAETQYF

abundance: few
d_gene: .
v_gene: TRBV5-1
j_gene: TRBJ2-3
CDR3nt: TGCGCCAGCAGCTTCCTTAGGGTTGGGACAGATACGCAGTATTTT
CDR3aa: CASSFLRVGTDTQYF

abundance: .
d_gene: TRBD2
v_gene: TRBV7-6
j_gene: TRBJ2-3
CDR3nt: TGTGCCAGCAGTCCGACTAGCGGGAGGGCCCGGGTCACAGATACGCAGTATTTT
CDR3aa: CASSPTSGRARVTDTQYF

abundance: few
d_gene: TRBD2
v_gene: TRBV3-1
j_gene: TRBJ2-3
CDR3nt: TGTGCCAGCAGCCAAGCACTAGCGGCCACAGATACGCAGTATTTT
CDR3aa: CASSQALAATDTQYF

abundance: many
d_gene: .
v_gene: TRBV30
j_gene: TRBJ1-5
CDR3nt: TGTGCCTGGAGTGCTGGATGGAGCAATCAGCCCCAGCATTTT
CDR3aa: CAWSAGWSNQPQHF

abundance: .
d_gene: TRBD1
v_gene: TRBV3-1
j_gene: TRBJ1-2
CDR3nt: TGTGCCAGCAGCCAAGGGCGAGGGGGCATTTATGGCTACACCTTC
CDR3aa: CASSQGRGGIYGYTF

abundance: .
d_gene: .
v_gene: TRBV7-2
j_gene: TRBJ2-5
CDR3nt: TGTGCCAGCAGCCGCTCTAGATTCCGAGAGACCCAGTACTTC
CDR3aa: CASSRSRFRETQYF

abundance: many
d_gene: TRBD1
v_gene: TRBV6-1
j_gene: TRBJ1-2
CDR3nt: TGTGCCAGCACTGTGGACAGGAACTATGGCTACACCTTC
CDR3aa: CASTVDRNYGYTF

abundance: many
d_gene: .
v_gene: TRBV6-1
j_gene: TRBJ1-2
CDR3nt: TGTGCCAGCAGTGAACAGGAAGGGATGGGCTATGGCTACACCTTC
CDR3aa: CASSEQEGMGYGYTF

abundance: many
d_gene: TRBD1
v_gene: TRBV12-3/TRBV12-4
j_gene: TRBJ2-7
CDR3nt: TGTGCCAGCAGTCCTCTGGGACAGGGGAGGAACGAGCAGTACTTC
CDR3aa: CASSPLGQGRNEQYF

abundance: many
d_gene: .
v_gene: TRBV27
j_gene: TRBJ2-5
CDR3nt: TGTGCCAGCACCGCTAGGCGAGGGGAGACCCAGTACTTC
CDR3aa: CASTARRGETQYF

abundance: many
d_gene: TRBD1
v_gene: TRBV10-3
j_gene: TRBJ1-1
CDR3nt: TGTGCCACCCGGCCGGACAGGGTAGAGGGGAGCACTGAAGCTTTCTTT
CDR3aa: CATRPDRVEGSTEAFF

abundance: .
d_gene: .
v_gene: TRBV4-2
j_gene: TRBJ2-1
CDR3nt: TGTGCCAGCAGCCAAGATCATGGAGGGGCCAATGAGCAGTTCTTC
CDR3aa: CASSQDHGGANEQFF

abundance: .
d_gene: TRBD2
v_gene: TRBV24-1
j_gene: TRBJ2-2
CDR3nt: TGTGCCACCAGTGATTCCCTAGCGGGAGAATTGTTAATCGGGGAGCTGTTTTTT
CDR3aa: CATSDSLAGELLIGELFF

abundance: few
d_gene: .
v_gene: TRBV30
j_gene: TRBJ2-1
CDR3nt: TGTGCCTGGAGCAAAAAACGGGACTCCTACAATGAGCAGTTCTTC
CDR3aa: CAWSKKRDSYNEQFF